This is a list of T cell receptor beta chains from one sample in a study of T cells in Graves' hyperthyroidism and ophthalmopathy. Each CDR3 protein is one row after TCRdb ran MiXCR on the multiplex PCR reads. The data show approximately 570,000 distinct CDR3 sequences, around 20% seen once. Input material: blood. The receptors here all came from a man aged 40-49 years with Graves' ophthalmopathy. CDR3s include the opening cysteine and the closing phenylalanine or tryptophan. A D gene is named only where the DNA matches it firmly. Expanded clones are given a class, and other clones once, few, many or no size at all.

CAGSPPGVGPNTEAFF	TGTGCCGGCAGCCCTCCGGGGGTCGGGCCCAACACTGAAGCTTTCTTT	TRBV7-9	NA	TRBJ1-1	NA
CASSVGISVNTEAFF	TGTGCCAGCAGCGTAGGGATATCGGTGAACACTGAAGCTTTCTTT	TRBV9	NA	TRBJ1-1	few
CASSEAKSIYNEQFF	TGTGCCAGCAGTGAAGCGAAGAGTATCTACAATGAGCAGTTCTTC	TRBV2	NA	TRBJ2-1	many
CASSLGSSGANVLTF	TGCGCCAGCAGCTTGGGTAGCTCTGGGGCCAACGTCCTGACTTTC	TRBV5-1	NA	TRBJ2-6	many
CASREEADTQYF	TGTGCCAGCAGGGAGGAGGCAGATACGCAGTATTTT	TRBV7-9	NA	TRBJ2-3	NA
CASSFWGNLDEQFF	TGTGCCAGCAGTTTTTGGGGGAATCTCGATGAGCAGTTCTTC	TRBV28	NA	TRBJ2-1	many
CASSPVPTDSGTQPQHF	TGTGCCAGCTCACCGGTACCCACGGACAGTGGCACTCAGCCCCAGCATTTT	TRBV18	NA	TRBJ1-5	NA
CSAPTGGYYEQYF	TGCAGTGCTCCGACAGGGGGTTACTACGAGCAGTACTTC	TRBV20-1	TRBD1	TRBJ2-7	NA
CASSSGLAAYEQYF	TGTGCCAGCAGCTCCGGACTAGCGGCCTACGAGCAGTACTTC	TRBV7-2	TRBD2	TRBJ2-7	many
CASSPGGASSYNEQFF	TGTGCCAGCAGCCCAGGCGGGGCGAGCTCCTACAATGAGCAGTTCTTC	TRBV7-3	NA	TRBJ2-1	few
CASSGLLAGGSRELLF	TGTGCCAGTAGCGGACTTCTAGCGGGGGGCTCCCGGGAGCTGCTTTTT	TRBV9	TRBD2	TRBJ2-2	NA
CASSQAHRGSNTGELFF	TGTGCCAGCAGCCAGGCACATAGGGGCTCGAACACCGGGGAGCTGTTTTTT	TRBV4-2	NA	TRBJ2-2	few
CSARPASGSYHEQYF	TGCAGTGCTAGACCCGCCTCAGGGAGTTACCACGAGCAGTACTTC	TRBV20-1	NA	TRBJ2-7	few
CASLMNTEAFF	TGTGCCAGCCTGATGAACACTGAAGCTTTCTTT	TRBV12-3/TRBV12-4	NA	TRBJ1-1	many
CASSFGGRNEQYF	TGTGCCAGCAGTTTTGGGGGCCGCAACGAGCAGTACTTC	TRBV12-3/TRBV12-4	NA	TRBJ2-7	many
CASSELAGVPNEQFF	TGTGCCAGCAGCGAGCTAGCGGGAGTACCCAATGAGCAGTTCTTC	TRBV7-9	TRBD2	TRBJ2-1	NA
CASREPGGKNIQYF	TGTGCCAGCAGAGAGCCCGGAGGCAAAAACATTCAGTACTTC	TRBV28	NA	TRBJ2-4	many
CASSSHTGTGGVYTF	TGTGCCAGCAGCTCCCATACGGGGACAGGAGGGGTCTACACCTTC	TRBV7-9	TRBD1	TRBJ1-2	NA
CASSYSRGYSEAFF	TGTGCCAGCAGTTACTCGAGGGGTTACAGTGAAGCTTTCTTT	TRBV6-5	NA	TRBJ1-1	few
CASSRDVKGDTQYF	TGTGCCAGCAGCCGGGACGTCAAGGGGGATACGCAGTATTTT	TRBV2	NA	TRBJ2-3	many
CASTGGRAGYEQYF	TGTGCCAGCACCGGTGGGCGTGCCGGTTACGAGCAGTACTTC	TRBV3-1	NA	TRBJ2-7	many
CAWSHIGTGEQYF	TGTGCCTGGAGTCACATAGGGACGGGAGAGCAGTACTTC	TRBV30	NA	TRBJ2-7	once